These 4 T cell receptor beta chains were all obtained from the same sample, sequenced in a study of T cells in Graves' hyperthyroidism and ophthalmopathy. Regions amplified from RNA transcripts were the TCR beta CDR3 regions. The HTBI primer set was used in a first-round RT-PCR of the TCR CDR3. Each CDR3 protein is one row after TCRdb ran MiXCR on the multiplex PCR reads. The sample lists over 400,000 distinct CDR3 sequences; approximately 23% were seen once. The sequencing input was blood. These receptors were obtained from an older woman with Graves' ophthalmopathy.

In its sample, this clonotype was seen a few times. The V gene is TRBV10-3, the J gene TRBJ2-7, with D possibly matching TRBD2 (6 bases). The CDR3 covers 15 residues. V lost 6 bases, J lost 0 bases, and 15 bases lay in between. The germline CDR1 and CDR2 sequences are ENHRY and SYGVKD. In DNA form, the CDR3 reads TGTGCCATCAGCCTCATCCGGGGGAGCTCCTACGAGCAGTACTTC. This gives the protein CAISLIRGSSYEQYF.

This clonotype was seen a handful of times. The V and J genes are TRBV6-1 and TRBJ1-2; the match to TRBD1 covers 9 bases. Germline V gene sequence: CDR1 MNHNS, CDR2 SASEGT. CDR3 size: 15 residues. The junction had 14 bases not matched to a gene; V was cut back by 6 bases and J by 9 bases. CDR3 nucleotides: TGTGCCAGCAGACCCCTCGCCGGGACAGGGTTTCGCTACACCTTC. Translation: CASRPLAGTGFRYTF.

This clonotype was picked up a small number of times. The chain uses TRBV20-1 and TRBJ1-5; 10 positions agree with TRBD1. CDR1 DFQATT and CDR2 SNEGSKA come from the germline V gene (reference sequence). The ends lost 0 bases at V and 2 bases at J; junction bases unmatched: 1. The CDR3 runs to 15 residues. For the CDR3, the DNA is TGCAGTGCTAGAGATGGGACAGGGGGCAATCAGCCCCAGCATTTT. This gives the protein CSARDGTGGNQPQHF.

The sample holds one count of this clonotype. With a much larger clone just one base away, this may be a read error. The chain combines TRBV29-1 with TRBJ2-7, with unresolved D. The CDR3 is 11 residues long. Germline assignment: CDR1 SQVTM and CDR2 ANQGSEA. V was cut by 4 bases and J by 5 bases, with 9 bases left in between. The chain's CDR3 is CSVVRSHEQYF. Written as DNA, the CDR3 is TGCAGCGTTGTACGTTCCCACGAGCAGTACTTC.